Presented here are 26 T cell receptor beta chains from one specimen sequenced in a study of technical replicates of blood from a handful of donors (dated by TCRdb to between 2016 and 2019). Library preparation was by the immunoSEQ multiplex PCR assay. The table comes from immuneACCESS by way of TCRdb, which keeps in-frame sequences with V and J called. Part of the clones is missing from these tables; in studies checked, under half for an unresolved V gene and the rest for unknown reasons. Present in this sample are over 65,000 clones, approximately 93% of which were seen just once. 0.2% to 0.3% of the sample lies in the top ten. Material for sequencing was T cells isolated from PBMCs. The receptor source for this set is a human donor in good health.

This clone was seen only once. The V and J genes are TRBV5-6 and TRBJ2-7; 8 bases match TRBD1. The V gene end was trimmed by 4 bases and the J gene end by 0 bases; junction bases not matched to a gene: 6. The germline V gene has CDR1 SGHDT and CDR2 YYEEEE. This CDR3 has 15 residues. The CDR3 region is CASSQTGVSSYEQYF. CDR3 DNA: TGTGCCAGCAGCCAGACAGGGGTCAGCTCCTACGAGCAGTACTTC. Supplemented by reference TRBV5-6 and TRBJ2-7, the full variable domain reads DAGVTQSPTHLIKTRGQQVTLRCSPKSGHDTVSWYQQALGQGPQFIFQYYEEEERQRGNFPDRFSGHQFPNYSSELNVNALLLGDSALYLCASSQTGVSSYEQYFGPGTRLTVT.

The CDR3 reads CASKLGAEQYF. The CDR3 bases are TGCGCCAGTAAACTGGGGGCCGAGCAGTACTTC. The chain carries TRBV10-2 and TRBJ2-7; D possibly corresponds to TRBD1 (6 bases). V lost 9 bases and J 6 bases, leaving 12 bases between the germline ends. The germline CDR1 and CDR2 sequences are WSHSY and SAAADI. This CDR3 has 11 residues.

The rearrangement joins TRBV4-1 to TRBJ2-7; 7 nucleotides line up with TRBD1. This CDR3 contains 15 residues. Germline CDR1 MGHRA, CDR2 YSYEKL. J was trimmed by 1 base and V by 2 bases; bases with no gene match: 5. The CDR3 is CASSQPGQQSYEQYF. CDR3 nucleotide sequence: TGCGCCAGCAGCCAACCGGGACAGCAATCCTACGAGCAGTACTTC.

The chain couples TRBV29-1 to TRBJ1-1; D is unresolved. Trimming left V 2 bases short and J 1 base short, with 5 bases between. Per germline, CDR1 SQVTM and CDR2 ANQGSEA. This CDR3 spans 12 amino acids. The CDR3 here is CSVEPRNTEAFF. CDR3 bases: TGCAGCGTTGAACCCAGGAACACTGAAGCTTTCTTT.

The chain recombines TRBV27 with TRBJ2-7; tentatively, D is TRBD2 (6 bases). The CDR3 contains 14 residues. CDR1 and CDR2 (germline): MNHEY, SMNVEV (reference sequence). Deletions cut 3 bases from V and 5 bases from J, with 14 bases between. The CDR3: CASSLGLQKNEQYF. The CDR3 DNA sequence: TGTGCCAGCAGTTTGGGACTCCAGAAGAACGAGCAGTACTTC.

Here the CDR3 DNA reads TGTGCCAGCAGCGTAGGGGGGGTTGGCCAGCCCCAGCATTTT. Amino acid sequence: CASSVGGVGQPQHF. The chain recombines TRBV7-9 with TRBJ1-5; D possibly corresponds to TRBD1 (6 bases). CDR3 size: 14 residues. The germline V gene encodes CDR1 SEHNR and CDR2 FQNEAQ (reference sequence). Trimming cost V 5 bases and J 7 bases, with 15 bases left between them. The variable domain in full, with the rest retrieved from reference TRBV7-9 and TRBJ1-5, is DTGVSQNPRHKITKRGQNVTFRCDPISEHNRLYWYRQTLGQGPEFLTYFQNEAQLEKSRLLSDRFSAERPKGSFSTLEIQRTEQGDSAMYLCASSVGGVGQPQHFGDGTRLSIL.

The chain has TRBV5-8 and TRBJ1-1; D is ambiguous. This CDR3 region has 14 residues. Germline values: CDR1 SGHTS, CDR2 YDEGEE. The V end was cut by 4 bases, the J end by 0 bases, with 10 bases between. The CDR3 protein is CASSPRGLNTEAFF. DNA for the CDR3: TGTGCCAGCAGCCCCCGCGGGTTGAACACTGAAGCTTTCTTT.

The V and J genes are TRBV30 and TRBJ1-2; TRBD1 might be the D (5 bases). The CDR3 consists of 14 residues. Trimming cost V 0 bases and J 5 bases, with 13 bases left between them. Germline loops: CDR1 GTSNPN, CDR2 SVGIG (reference sequence). The CDR3 loop reads CAWSVPGLGYGYTF. The CDR3 DNA follows: TGTGCCTGGAGTGTCCCAGGGCTAGGGTATGGCTACACCTTC.

The chain couples TRBV29-1 to TRBJ1-1, with a weak D call TRBD1 (5 bases). The CDR3 sequence is 12 residues long. The V end was cut by 0 bases, the J end by 8 bases, with 10 bases between. Per germline, CDR1 SQVTM and CDR2 ANQGSEA. The CDR3 DNA reads as TGCAGCGTTGAAGACCTCGGACAAGAAGCTTTCTTT. Translated, it gives CSVEDLGQEAFF.

J is TRBJ2-5 and V is TRBV27; 7 bases are a match to TRBD1. The junction had 12 bases not matched to a gene; V was cut back by 4 bases and J by 4 bases. The CDR3 length is 16 residues. CDR1 is MNHEY, CDR2 SMNVEV, per germline (reference sequence). The CDR3 loop is CASSSNSGQRTETQYF. The CDR3 nucleotides are TGTGCCAGCAGTTCAAATTCGGGACAGAGAACAGAGACCCAGTACTTC.

The CDR3 coding sequence is TGTGCCATCAGTGACAGACTAGCGGGGGAGATTACAATGAAACAGTTCTTC. Its protein is CAISDRLAGEITMKQFF. The chain carries TRBV10-3 and TRBJ2-1; the match to TRBD2 covers 12 bases. Germline V gene sequence: CDR1 ENHRY, CDR2 SYGVKD. The CDR3 totals 17 residues. V trimming: 3 bases; J trimming: 13 bases; junction bases outside the gene matches: 16.

The chain couples TRBV10-3 to TRBJ2-7, with a possible D match to TRBD2 (6 bases). Germline V gene data show CDR1 as ENHRY and CDR2 as SYGVKD. The CDR3 totals 14 residues. V gave up 2 bases and J gave up 0 bases, with 8 bases separating them. CDR3 sequence: CAISEGGNSYEQYF. In nucleotides, the CDR3 is TGTGCCATCAGTGAGGGAGGGAACTCCTACGAGCAGTACTTC.

This chain links TRBV6-1 with TRBJ2-7, with TRBD2 as a possible D gene (5 bases). V gave up 10 bases and J gave up 3 bases, with 7 bases separating them. The CDR3 is made up of 10 amino acids. Germline V gene sequence: CDR1 MNHNS, CDR2 SASEGT. As DNA, the CDR3 is TGTGCCACCGACTACTACGAGCAGTACTTC. Translated: CATDYYEQYF.

The chain joins TRBV21-1 to TRBJ2-7; the table calls TRBD2, which could not be checked here. TRBV21-1 is described as a pseudogene. The CDR3 has 17 amino acids. This CDR3 reads CASSNPSGRLLLRLQYF. CDR3 sequence (DNA): TGTGCCAGCAGCAATCCGAGCGGGAGGCTACTCCTACGTTTACAGTACTTC.

This clone has only one observation. The rearrangement uses TRBV6-4 and TRBJ1-2; the match to TRBD1 covers 10 bases. This CDR3 spans 15 amino acids. Per germline, CDR1 MRHNA and CDR2 SNTAGT. Trimming removed 3 bases from V and 4 bases from J; junction bases left unmatched: 5. In nucleotides, the CDR3 is TGTGCCAGCAGTGAGGGGACAGGGGTGATCTATGGCTACACCTTC. Translation gives CASSEGTGVIYGYTF.

J is TRBJ2-2 and V is TRBV18, with 7 bases identical to TRBD1. Trimming took 10 bases from V and 2 from J; bases not matched to a gene: 7. Germline lookup yields CDR1 KGHSH and CDR2 LQKENI. The CDR3 is 14 residues long. The CDR3 bases are TGTGCCACCCACAGGGGACCTAACACCGGGGAGCTGTTTTTT. This translates into CATHRGPNTGELFF.

The chain uses TRBV2 and TRBJ1-2; no clear D. V lost 5 bases and J lost 2, with 3 bases in between. The CDR3 loop spans 11 amino acids. Germline lookup yields CDR1 SNHLY and CDR2 FYNNEI. CDR3 in DNA: TGTGCCAGCAGTCTAAACTATGGCTACACCTTC. Translated, it gives CASSLNYGYTF. Combining the CDR3 with reference TRBV2 and TRBJ1-2 gives the whole variable domain EPEVTQTPSHQVTQMGQEVILRCVPISNHLYFYWYRQILGQKVEFLVSFYNNEISEKSEIFDDQFSVERPDGSNFTLKIRSTKLEDSAMYFCASSLNYGYTFGSGTRLTVV.

The rearrangement joins TRBV27 to TRBJ1-2, with 8 positions matching TRBD1. The CDR3 has 14 amino acids. Per the germline V gene, CDR1 is MNHEY and CDR2 is SMNVEV (reference sequence). Trimming removed 3 bases from V and 6 bases from J; junction bases left unmatched: 6. The CDR3 nucleotides are TGTGCCAGCAGTTTTACCGGACAGGGTGATGGCTACACCTTC. Its translation: CASSFTGQGDGYTF.

The rearrangement uses TRBV27 and TRBJ2-1; a possible D gene is TRBD1 (6 bases). The CDR3 is made up of 16 amino acids. The germline V gene has CDR1 MNHEY and CDR2 SMNVEV (reference sequence). V lost 3 bases and J 2 bases, leaving 14 bases between the germline ends. The CDR3 loop reads CASSFGNTGPYNEQFF. The CDR3 DNA is TGTGCCAGCAGTTTTGGTAACACAGGGCCCTACAATGAGCAGTTCTTC.

The V gene is TRBV28, the J gene TRBJ1-1; 9 bases are shared with TRBD1. V dropped 2 bases and J dropped 4; count of bases not matched to a gene: 8. The CDR3 length is 16 residues. Germline assignment: CDR1 MDHEN and CDR2 SYDVKM. CDR3 bases: TGTGCCAGCAGTTTACCAACAGGGGGCTCGGGCACTGAAGCTTTCTTT. This codes for CASSLPTGGSGTEAFF.

The rearrangement uses TRBV19 and TRBJ2-1; 9 nucleotides line up with TRBD2. The CDR3 totals 16 residues. Germline CDR1 LNHDA, CDR2 SQIVND (reference sequence). The V segment lost 2 bases and the J segment 6 bases; nucleotides outside the gene matches: 8. Here the CDR3 reads CASSIIGGRALNEQFF. The CDR3 coding sequence is TGTGCCAGTAGTATAATCGGCGGGAGGGCCCTCAATGAGCAGTTCTTC.

The rearrangement joins TRBV4-1 to TRBJ2-2, with D perhaps TRBD1 (6 bases). V lost 5 bases and J lost 4, with 26 bases in between. The CDR3 contains 19 residues. Germline loops: CDR1 MGHRA, CDR2 YSYEKL. In DNA form, the CDR3 reads TGCGCCAGCAGCTCAAGGGGGTGGTACGAGGGAGACAGCACCGGGGAGCTGTTTTTT. Its protein product is CASSSRGWYEGDSTGELFF.

This chain joins TRBV19 and TRBJ2-4; the D gene is possibly TRBD1 (6 bases). Looked up from germline, CDR1 is LNHDA and CDR2 is SQIVND (reference sequence). With 3 bases removed from V and 8 bases from J, the gap between germline ends came to 17 bases. The CDR3 length is 15 residues. CDR3 loop: CASSMGAGLGDIQYF. Here the CDR3 DNA reads TGTGCCAGTAGTATGGGGGCGGGCCTAGGGGACATTCAGTACTTC.

The chain combines TRBV4-1 with TRBJ2-3; TRBD2 is a possible D gene (6 bases). The CDR3 is 16 residues long. The ends were cut back, 4 bases at V and 4 bases at J, with 18 bases in the middle. CDR1 and CDR2 (germline): MGHRA, YSYEKL. Here the CDR3 reads CASSLLKPGVSDTQYF. The CDR3 nucleotides are TGCGCCAGCAGCCTACTAAAGCCGGGAGTATCAGATACGCAGTATTTT.

The gene calls are TRBV28 and TRBJ1-5, with D possibly being TRBD1 (5 bases). CDR1 and CDR2 (germline): MDHEN, SYDVKM. This CDR3 contains 17 residues. Trimming took 6 bases from V and 7 from J, leaving 25 bases between them. The CDR3 protein is CASSGGKRGGLRQPQHF. The CDR3 DNA reads as TGTGCCAGCAGCGGGGGAAAGAGGGGCGGGTTGAGACAGCCCCAGCATTTT.

The chain recombines TRBV10-2 with TRBJ2-7; D unclear. V lost 4 bases and J lost 3, with 16 bases in between. Germline loops: CDR1 WSHSY, CDR2 SAAADI. The CDR3 length is 15 residues. The CDR3 protein is CASSAPLVRGYEQYF. For the CDR3, the DNA is TGCGCCAGCAGTGCCCCACTGGTACGTGGCTACGAGCAGTACTTC.